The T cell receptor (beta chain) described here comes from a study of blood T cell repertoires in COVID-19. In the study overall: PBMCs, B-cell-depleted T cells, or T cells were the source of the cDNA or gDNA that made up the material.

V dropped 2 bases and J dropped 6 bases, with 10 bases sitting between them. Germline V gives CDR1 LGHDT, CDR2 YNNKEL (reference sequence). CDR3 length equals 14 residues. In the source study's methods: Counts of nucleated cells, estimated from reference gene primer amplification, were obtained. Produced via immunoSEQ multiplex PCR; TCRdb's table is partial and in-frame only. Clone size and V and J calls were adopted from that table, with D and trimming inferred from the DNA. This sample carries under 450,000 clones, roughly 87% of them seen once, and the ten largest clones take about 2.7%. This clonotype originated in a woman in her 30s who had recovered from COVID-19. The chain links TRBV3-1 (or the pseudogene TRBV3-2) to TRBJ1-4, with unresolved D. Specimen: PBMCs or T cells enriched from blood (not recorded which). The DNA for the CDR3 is TGTGCCAGCAGCCAACCCGGAGGAGATGAAAAACTGTTTTTT. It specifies CASSQPGGDEKLFF.